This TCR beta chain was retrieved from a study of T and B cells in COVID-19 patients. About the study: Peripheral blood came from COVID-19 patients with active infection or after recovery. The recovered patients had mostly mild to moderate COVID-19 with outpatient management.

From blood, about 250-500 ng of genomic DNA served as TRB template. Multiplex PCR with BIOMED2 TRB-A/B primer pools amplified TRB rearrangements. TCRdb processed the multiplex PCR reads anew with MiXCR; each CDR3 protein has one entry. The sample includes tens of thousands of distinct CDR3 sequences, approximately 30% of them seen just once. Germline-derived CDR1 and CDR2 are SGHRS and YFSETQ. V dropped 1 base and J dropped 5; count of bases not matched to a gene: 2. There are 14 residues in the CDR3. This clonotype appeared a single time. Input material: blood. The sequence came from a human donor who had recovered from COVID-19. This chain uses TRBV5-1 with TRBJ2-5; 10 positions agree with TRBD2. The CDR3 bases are TGCGCCAGCAGCTTGACTAGCGGGGCTGAGACCCAGTACTTC. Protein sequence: CASSLTSGAETQYF.